In this sample, the clone carrying this TCR beta chain turned up a few times. Its antigen is as yet unknown. V lost 5 bases and J lost 7; bases outside the gene matches: 17. CDR1 SEHNR and CDR2 FQNEAQ come from the germline V gene (reference sequence). CDR3 length equals 17 residues. Researchers prepared the TCRbeta library using unique molecular identifiers, the study reports. TCRdb reprocessed the PCR reads via MiXCR and lists one record per CDR3 protein. The sample contains hundreds of thousands of distinct CDR3 sequences, 10% to 15% of which appear only once. This sample is drawn from a study of T-cell reconstitution after alpha-beta-depleted transplantation in children. Whole-study findings and limits: At day 60, the high TCRbeta diversity found in some patients originated from recipient T cells and thymic progenitors that had survived. Newly produced T cells mostly accounted for T-cell counts and diversity one year post-transplant. The study reportedly traced alpha-beta T cells about two months after transplant to several hundred expanded graft clones.

Sequenced material: PBMCs, mostly from graft donor cells, taken 360 days after TCRalphabeta/CD19-depleted stem cell transplant. This sequence was found in a male patient between 10 and 17 years old who had a stem cell transplant for acute myeloid leukemia, so the T cells may come from the graft donor. This sequence joins TRBV7-9 and TRBJ1-2; 9 positions match TRBD1. CDR3 amino acids: CASSVTAGQGSLFGYTF. CDR3 in DNA: TGTGCCAGCAGCGTTACTGCCGGACAGGGGAGTTTGTTTGGCTACACCTTC. Full variable domain (remainder filled in from reference TRBV7-9 and TRBJ1-2): DTGVSQNPRHKITKRGQNVTFRCDPISEHNRLYWYRQTLGQGPEFLTYFQNEAQLEKSRLLSDRFSAERPKGSFSTLEIQRTEQGDSAMYLCASSVTAGQGSLFGYTFGSGTRLTVV.